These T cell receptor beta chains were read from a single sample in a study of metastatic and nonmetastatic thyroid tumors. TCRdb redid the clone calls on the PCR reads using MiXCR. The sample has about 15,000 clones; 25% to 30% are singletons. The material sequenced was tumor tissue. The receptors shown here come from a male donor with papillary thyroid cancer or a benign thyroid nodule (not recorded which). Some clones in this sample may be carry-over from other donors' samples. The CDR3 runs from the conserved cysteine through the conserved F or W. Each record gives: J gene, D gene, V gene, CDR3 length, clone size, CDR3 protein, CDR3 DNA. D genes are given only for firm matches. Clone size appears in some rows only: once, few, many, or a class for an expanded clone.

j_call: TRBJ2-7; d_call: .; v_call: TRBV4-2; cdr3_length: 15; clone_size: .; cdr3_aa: CASSQEAESSYEQYF; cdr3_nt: TGTGCCAGCAGCCAAGAAGCGGAGAGCTCCTACGAGCAGTACTTC
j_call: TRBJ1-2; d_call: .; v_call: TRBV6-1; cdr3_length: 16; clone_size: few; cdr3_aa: CASSPVSGTGNYGYTF; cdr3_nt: TGTGCCAGCAGTCCTGTATCCGGTACAGGGAACTACGGCTACACCTTC
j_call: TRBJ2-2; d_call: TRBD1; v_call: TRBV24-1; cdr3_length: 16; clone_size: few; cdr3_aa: CATSDWDRGNTGELFF; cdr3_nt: TGTGCCACCAGTGATTGGGACAGGGGAAACACCGGGGAGCTGTTTTTT
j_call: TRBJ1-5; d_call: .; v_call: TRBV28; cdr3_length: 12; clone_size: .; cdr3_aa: CASSGHRKPQHF; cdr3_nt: TGTGCCAGCAGCGGACATCGAAAGCCCCAGCATTTT
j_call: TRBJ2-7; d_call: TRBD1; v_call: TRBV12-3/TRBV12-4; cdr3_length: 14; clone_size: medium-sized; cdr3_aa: CASRRDRAHYEQYF; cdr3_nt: TGTGCCAGCAGGAGAGACAGGGCTCACTACGAGCAGTACTTC
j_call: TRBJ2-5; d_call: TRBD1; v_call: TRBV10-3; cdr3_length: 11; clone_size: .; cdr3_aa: CAITGEETQYF; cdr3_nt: TGTGCCATAACAGGGGAAGAGACCCAGTACTTC
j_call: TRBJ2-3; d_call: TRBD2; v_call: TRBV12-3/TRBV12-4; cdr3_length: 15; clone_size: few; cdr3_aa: CASSFRLAGGDTQYF; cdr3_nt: TGTGCCAGCAGTTTTAGGCTAGCGGGAGGAGATACGCAGTATTTT
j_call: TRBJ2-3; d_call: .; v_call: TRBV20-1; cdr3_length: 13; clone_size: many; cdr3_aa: CSADPQGFDTQYF; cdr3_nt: TGCAGTGCTGACCCCCAGGGTTTCGATACGCAGTATTTT
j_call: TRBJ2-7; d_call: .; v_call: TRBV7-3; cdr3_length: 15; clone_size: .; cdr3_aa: CASSLMSSGYYEQYF; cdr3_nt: TGTGCCAGCAGCTTAATGTCGAGCGGGTACTACGAGCAGTACTTC
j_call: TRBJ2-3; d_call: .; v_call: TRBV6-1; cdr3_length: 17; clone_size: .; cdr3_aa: CASSETPQPRETDTQYF; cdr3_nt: TGTGCCAGCAGTGAAACCCCCCAGCCAAGGGAAACAGATACGCAGTATTTT
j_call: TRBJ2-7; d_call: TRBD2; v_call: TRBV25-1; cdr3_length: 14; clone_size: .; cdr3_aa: CASSLGSGLAEQYF; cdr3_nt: TGTGCCAGCAGCCTCGGATCGGGACTAGCGGAGCAGTACTTC
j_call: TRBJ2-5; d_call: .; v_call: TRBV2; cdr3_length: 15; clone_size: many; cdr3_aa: CASSELTPVFDTQYF; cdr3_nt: TGTGCCAGCAGTGAACTCACTCCCGTTTTCGACACCCAGTACTTC
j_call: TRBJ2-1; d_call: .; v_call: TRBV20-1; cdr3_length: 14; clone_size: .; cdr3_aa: CSAREPGYYNEQFF; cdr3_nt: TGCAGTGCTAGGGAGCCAGGCTATTACAATGAGCAGTTCTTC
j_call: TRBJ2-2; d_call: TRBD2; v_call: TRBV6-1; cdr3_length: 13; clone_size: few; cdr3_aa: CASYSGDTGELFF; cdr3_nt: TGTGCCAGTTATAGCGGGGACACCGGGGAGCTGTTTTTT
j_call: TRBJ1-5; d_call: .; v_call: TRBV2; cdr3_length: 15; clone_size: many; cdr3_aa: CASSERGYSNQPQHF; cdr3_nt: TGTGCCAGCAGTGAACGGGGGTATAGCAATCAGCCCCAGCATTTT
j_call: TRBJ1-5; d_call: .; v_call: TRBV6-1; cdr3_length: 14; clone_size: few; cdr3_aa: CASNRQGPNQPQHF; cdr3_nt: TGTGCCAGCAACAGACAAGGCCCTAATCAGCCCCAGCATTTT
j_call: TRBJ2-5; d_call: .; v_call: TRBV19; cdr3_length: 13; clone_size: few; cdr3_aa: CASSIRGVGTQYF; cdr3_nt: TGTGCCAGTAGTATCCGGGGTGTCGGGACCCAGTACTTC
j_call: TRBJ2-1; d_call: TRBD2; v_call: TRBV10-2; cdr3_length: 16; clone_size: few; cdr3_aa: CASNPTRTSPNNEQFF; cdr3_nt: TGCGCCAGCAATCCCACTCGGACTAGTCCCAACAATGAGCAGTTCTTC
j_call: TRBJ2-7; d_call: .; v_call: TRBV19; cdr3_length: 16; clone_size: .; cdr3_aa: CASSDGRGTEPYEQYF; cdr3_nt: TGTGCCAGTAGCGACGGTCGCGGGACAGAGCCTTACGAGCAGTACTTC
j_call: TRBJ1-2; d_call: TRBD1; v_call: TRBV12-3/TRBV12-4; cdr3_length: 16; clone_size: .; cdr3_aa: CASNPSLGTGGRGYTF; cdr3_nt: TGTGCCAGCAATCCTAGCCTTGGGACAGGGGGACGAGGCTACACCTTC
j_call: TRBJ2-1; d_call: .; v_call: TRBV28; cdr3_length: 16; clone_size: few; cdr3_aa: CASRVPGAEGNNEQFF; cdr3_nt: TGTGCCAGCAGAGTCCCCGGGGCGGAGGGAAACAATGAGCAGTTCTTC
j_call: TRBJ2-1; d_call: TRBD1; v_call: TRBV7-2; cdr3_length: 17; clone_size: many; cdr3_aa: CASSPDVWTGSDNEQFF; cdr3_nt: TGTGCCAGCAGCCCCGACGTGTGGACAGGATCGGACAATGAGCAGTTCTTC
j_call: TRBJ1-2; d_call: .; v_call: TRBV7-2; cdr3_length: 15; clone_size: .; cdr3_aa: CASSLGVGFRYGYTF; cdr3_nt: TGTGCCAGCAGCTTAGGGGTAGGGTTCCGATATGGCTACACCTTC
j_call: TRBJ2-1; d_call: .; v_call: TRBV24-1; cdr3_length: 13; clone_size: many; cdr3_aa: CATSVGGTGEQFF; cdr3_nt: TGTGCCACCAGTGTGGGCGGCACGGGAGAGCAGTTCTTC
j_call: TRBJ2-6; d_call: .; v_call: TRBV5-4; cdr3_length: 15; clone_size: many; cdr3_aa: CASSLWGAGANVLTF; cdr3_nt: TGTGCCAGCAGCTTGTGGGGGGCCGGGGCCAACGTCCTGACTTTC
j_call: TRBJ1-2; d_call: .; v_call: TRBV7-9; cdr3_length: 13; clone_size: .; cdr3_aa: CASSYYLGYGYTF; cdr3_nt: TGTGCCAGCAGCTATTACCTGGGCTATGGCTACACCTTC
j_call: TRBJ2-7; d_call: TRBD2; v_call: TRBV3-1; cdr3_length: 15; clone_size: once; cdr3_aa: CASSKGLAGTYEQYF; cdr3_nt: TGTGCCAGCAGCAAAGGACTAGCGGGAACCTACGAGCAGTACTTC
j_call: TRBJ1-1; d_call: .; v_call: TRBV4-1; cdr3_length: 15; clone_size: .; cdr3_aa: CASSHEVQASTEAFF; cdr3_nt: TGCGCCAGCAGCCACGAAGTCCAGGCGAGCACTGAAGCTTTCTTT
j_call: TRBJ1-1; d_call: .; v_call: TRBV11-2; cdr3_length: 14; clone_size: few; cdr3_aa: CASSLGGGNTEAFF; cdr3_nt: TGTGCCAGCAGCTTAGGGGGAGGGAACACTGAAGCTTTCTTT
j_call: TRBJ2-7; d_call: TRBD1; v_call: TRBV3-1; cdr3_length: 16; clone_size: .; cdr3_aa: CASSLGWGQGAWEQYF; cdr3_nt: TGTGCCAGCAGCCTCGGGTGGGGGCAGGGGGCTTGGGAGCAGTACTTC
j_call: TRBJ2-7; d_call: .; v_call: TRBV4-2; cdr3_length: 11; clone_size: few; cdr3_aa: CASSQGSEQYF; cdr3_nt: TGTGCCAGCAGCCAAGGGTCCGAGCAGTACTTC
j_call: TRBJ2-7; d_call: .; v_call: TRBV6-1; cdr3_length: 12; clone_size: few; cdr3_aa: CASSQGVYEQYF; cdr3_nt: TGTGCCAGCAGTCAAGGGGTTTACGAGCAGTACTTC
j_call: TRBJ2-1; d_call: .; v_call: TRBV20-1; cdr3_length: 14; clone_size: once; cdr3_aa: CSAKIQGGAGEQFF; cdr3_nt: TGCAGTGCTAAGATACAGGGGGGGGCAGGTGAGCAGTTCTTC
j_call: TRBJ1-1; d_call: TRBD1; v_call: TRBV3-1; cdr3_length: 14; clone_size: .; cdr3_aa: CASTRQGRGTEAFF; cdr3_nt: TGTGCCAGCACCAGACAGGGAAGAGGGACTGAAGCTTTCTTT
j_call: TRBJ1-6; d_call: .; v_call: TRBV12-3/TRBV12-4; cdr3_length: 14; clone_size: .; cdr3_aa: CASSLGVGNSPLHF; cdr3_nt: TGTGCCAGCAGTTTAGGAGTGGGCAATTCACCCCTCCACTTT
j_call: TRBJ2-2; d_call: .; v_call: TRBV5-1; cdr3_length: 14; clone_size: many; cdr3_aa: CASSLTSDTGELFF; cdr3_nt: TGCGCCAGCAGCTTGACGAGCGACACCGGGGAGCTGTTTTTT
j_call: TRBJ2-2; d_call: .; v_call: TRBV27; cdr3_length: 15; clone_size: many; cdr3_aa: CASTLGGANTGELFF; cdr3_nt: TGTGCCAGCACCCTTGGGGGAGCGAACACCGGGGAGCTGTTTTTT
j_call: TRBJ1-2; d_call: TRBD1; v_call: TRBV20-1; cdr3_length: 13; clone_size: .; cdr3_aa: CSVRGQGGYGYTF; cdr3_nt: TGCAGTGTTCGGGGACAGGGAGGTTATGGCTACACCTTC
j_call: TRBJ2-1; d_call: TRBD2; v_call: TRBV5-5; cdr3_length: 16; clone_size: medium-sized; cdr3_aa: CASSFDWREGKNEQFF; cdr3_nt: TGTGCCAGCAGCTTCGATTGGCGGGAGGGGAAAAATGAGCAGTTCTTC
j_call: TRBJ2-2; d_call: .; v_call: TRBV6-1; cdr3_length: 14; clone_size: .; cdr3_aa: CASSATEEAGELFF; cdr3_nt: TGTGCCAGCAGTGCGACGGAGGAGGCCGGGGAGCTGTTTTTT
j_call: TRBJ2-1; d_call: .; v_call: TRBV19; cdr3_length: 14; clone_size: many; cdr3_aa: CASSPRLEGGEQFF; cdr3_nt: TGTGCCAGTAGCCCGCGACTAGAAGGGGGTGAGCAGTTCTTC
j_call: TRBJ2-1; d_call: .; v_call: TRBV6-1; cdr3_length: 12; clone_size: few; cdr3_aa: CASRGYGSEQFF; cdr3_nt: TGTGCCAGCAGGGGCTACGGGAGTGAGCAGTTCTTC
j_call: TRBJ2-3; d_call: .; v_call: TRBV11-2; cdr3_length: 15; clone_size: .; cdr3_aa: CASSLFVVRQDTQYF; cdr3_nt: TGTGCCAGCAGCTTATTCGTTGTGAGGCAAGATACGCAGTATTTT
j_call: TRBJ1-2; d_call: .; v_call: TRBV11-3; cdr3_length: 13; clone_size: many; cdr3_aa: CASSTGHPYGYTF; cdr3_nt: TGTGCCAGCAGCACGGGACACCCCTATGGCTACACCTTC
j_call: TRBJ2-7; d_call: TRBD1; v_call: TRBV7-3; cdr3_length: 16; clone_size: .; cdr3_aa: CASSLWSTGATYEQYF; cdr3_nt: TGTGCCAGCAGCTTATGGTCCACAGGGGCTACCTACGAGCAGTACTTC
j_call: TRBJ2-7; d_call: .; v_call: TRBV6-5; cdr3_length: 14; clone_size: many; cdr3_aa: CASSYVDLNYEQYF; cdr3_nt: TGTGCCAGCAGTTACGTTGACCTGAACTACGAGCAGTACTTC
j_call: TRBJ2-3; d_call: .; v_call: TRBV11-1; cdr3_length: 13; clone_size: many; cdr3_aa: CASSFRGTDTQYF; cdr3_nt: TGTGCCAGCAGCTTCCGCGGCACAGATACGCAGTATTTT
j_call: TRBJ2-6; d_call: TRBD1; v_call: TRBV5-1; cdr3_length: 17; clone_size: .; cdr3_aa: CASSETGGLSGANVLTF; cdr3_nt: TGCGCCAGCAGCGAGACAGGGGGCTTGTCTGGGGCCAACGTCCTGACTTTC
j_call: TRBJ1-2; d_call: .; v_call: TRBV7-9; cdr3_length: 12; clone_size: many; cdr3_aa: CASSLPTGPTMF; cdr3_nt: TGTGCCAGCAGCTTACCAACCGGGCCTACTATGTTC
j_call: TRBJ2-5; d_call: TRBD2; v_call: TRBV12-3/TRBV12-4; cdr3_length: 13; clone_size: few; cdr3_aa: CASSTGLVETQYF; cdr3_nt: TGTGCCAGCAGTACCGGACTAGTTGAGACCCAGTACTTC
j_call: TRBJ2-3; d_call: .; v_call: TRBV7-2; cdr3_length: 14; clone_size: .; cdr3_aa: CASSFWLATDTQYF; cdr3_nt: TGTGCCAGCAGCTTCTGGCTAGCGACAGATACGCAGTATTTT
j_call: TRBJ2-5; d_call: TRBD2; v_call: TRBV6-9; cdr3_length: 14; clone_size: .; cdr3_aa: CASSYAGVGETQYF; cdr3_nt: TGTGCCAGCAGTTACGCGGGGGTCGGAGAGACCCAGTACTTC
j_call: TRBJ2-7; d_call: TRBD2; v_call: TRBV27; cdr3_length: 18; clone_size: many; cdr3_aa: CASSQAEGTSGAPYEQYF; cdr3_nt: TGTGCCAGCAGTCAGGCCGAGGGGACTAGCGGAGCCCCTTACGAGCAGTACTTC
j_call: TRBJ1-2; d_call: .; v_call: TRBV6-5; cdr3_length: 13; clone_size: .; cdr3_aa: CASSYRGDGGYTF; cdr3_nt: TGTGCCAGCAGTTATAGAGGGGACGGGGGCTACACCTTC
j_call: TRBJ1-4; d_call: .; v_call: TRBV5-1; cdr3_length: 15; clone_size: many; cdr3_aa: CASSLAGPTNEKLFF; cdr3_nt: TGCGCCAGCAGCTTGGCAGGACCAACTAATGAAAAACTGTTTTTT
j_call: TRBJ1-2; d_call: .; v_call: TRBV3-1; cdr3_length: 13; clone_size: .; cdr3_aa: CASSFFGGYGYTF; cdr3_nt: TGTGCCAGCAGTTTTTTTGGGGGATATGGCTACACCTTC
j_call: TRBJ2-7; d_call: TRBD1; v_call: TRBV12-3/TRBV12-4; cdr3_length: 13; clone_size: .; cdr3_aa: CASSSTGSYEQYF; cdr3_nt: TGTGCCAGCAGTTCGACAGGGTCCTACGAGCAGTACTTC
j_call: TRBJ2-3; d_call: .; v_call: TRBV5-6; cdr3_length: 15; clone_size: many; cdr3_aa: CASSFSGSSTDTQYF; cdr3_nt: TGTGCCAGCAGCTTTAGCGGATCAAGCACAGATACGCAGTATTTT
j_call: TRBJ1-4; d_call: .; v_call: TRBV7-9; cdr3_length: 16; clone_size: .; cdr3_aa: CASSLGDSPRTEKLFF; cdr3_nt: TGTGCCAGCAGCTTGGGCGACAGCCCAAGGACTGAAAAACTGTTTTTT
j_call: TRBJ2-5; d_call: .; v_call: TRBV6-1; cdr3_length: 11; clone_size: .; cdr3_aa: CASERQETQYF; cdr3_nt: TGTGCCAGCGAAAGACAAGAGACCCAGTACTTC